The 17 T cell receptor beta chains listed next were all sequenced from one sample in a study of memory CD4+ T cells and cytomegalovirus serostatus. TCRdb keeps only in-frame clones here, not all; method: immunoSEQ multiplex PCR. This table holds 80,000 or so clones, just under 80% found once. The sort gate was single viable CD3+CD4+CD8-CD45RO+ cells for memory CD4+ T cells. The sample comprised memory CD4+ T cells from blood. All receptors derive from an adult in good health and CMV-seropositive.

V and J are TRBV5-1 and TRBJ1-2; unclear D gene. This CDR3 is 13 amino acids long. The germline CDR1 and CDR2 sequences are SGHRS and YFSETQ. V lost 0 bases to trimming and J lost 1 base, with 4 bases between them. This CDR3 reads CASSLVDNYGYTF. CDR3 DNA sequence: TGCGCCAGCAGCTTGGTGGATAACTATGGCTACACCTTC.

The V gene is TRBV30, the J gene TRBJ1-5; D is unresolved. V was clipped by 3 bases and J by 3 bases, with 6 bases between them. Germline V gives CDR1 GTSNPN, CDR2 SVGIG (reference sequence). The CDR3 totals 12 residues. CDR3 residues: CAWSENNQPQHF. CDR3 sequence (DNA): TGTGCCTGGAGCGAGAACAATCAGCCCCAGCATTTT.

The V and J genes are TRBV5-5 and TRBJ2-1; 15 nucleotides agree with TRBD2. The CDR3 spans 16 residues. CDR1 is SGHKS, CDR2 YYEKEE, per germline (reference sequence). Trimming at V came to 4 bases and at J to 10 bases, leaving 9 bases not matched to a gene. CDR3 residues: CASSDGTSGRTKEQFF. Here the CDR3 DNA reads TGTGCCAGCAGCGATGGGACTAGCGGGAGGACAAAGGAGCAGTTCTTC.

The chain links TRBV7-2 to TRBJ2-1, with D hard to call. The V and J ends lost 7 bases and 10 bases respectively, with 17 bases between them. Germline V CDR1 and CDR2: SGHTA, FQGNSA. The CDR3 totals 13 residues. As DNA, the CDR3 is TGTGCCAGCAACAAAAATCGTGGCCACGAGCAGTTCTTC. Residues: CASNKNRGHEQFF.

This sequence joins TRBV29-1 and TRBJ2-2; 8 bases agree with TRBD1. This CDR3 spans 14 amino acids. V lost 6 bases and J lost 0; bases outside the gene matches: 3. Germline V lookup: CDR1 SQVTM, CDR2 ANQGSEA. The CDR3 reads CSVKDRANTGELFF. The CDR3 nucleotides are TGCAGCGTCAAGGACAGGGCGAACACCGGGGAGCTGTTTTTT.

This chain uses TRBV2 with TRBJ1-2; D perhaps matches TRBD1 (5 bases). V lost 6 bases and J 8 bases, leaving 13 bases between the germline ends. Per germline, CDR1 SNHLY and CDR2 FYNNEI. This CDR3 has 12 residues. As DNA, the CDR3 is TGTGCCAGCAGGGGGGAAGGTCGGGGCTACACCTTC. It encodes CASRGEGRGYTF.

The chain couples TRBV6-6 to TRBJ1-2, with D hard to call. The CDR3 spans 11 residues. V gave up 4 bases and J gave up 9 bases, with 9 bases separating them. Germline V lookup: CDR1 MNHNY, CDR2 SVGAGI (reference sequence). CDR3 sequence (DNA): TGTGCCAGCAGTTTACCCCCGCGCTACACCTTC. Translated, it gives CASSLPPRYTF.

This chain connects TRBV18 to TRBJ2-2; 9 bases fit TRBD2. CDR1 KGHSH and CDR2 LQKENI come from the germline V gene. CDR3 size: 16 residues. The V segment lost 5 bases and the J segment 0 bases; nucleotides outside the gene matches: 4. The chain's CDR3 is CASSSSSGANTGELFF. DNA for the CDR3: TGTGCCAGCTCATCCTCTAGCGGGGCGAACACCGGGGAGCTGTTTTTT. Full variable domain (missing parts from reference TRBV18 and TRBJ2-2): NAGVMQNPRHLVRRRGQEARLRCSPMKGHSHVYWYRQLPEEGLKFMVYLQKENIIDESGMPKERFSAEFPKEGPSILRIQQVVRGDSAAYFCASSSSSGANTGELFFGEGSRLTVL.

The gene calls are TRBV5-6 and TRBJ1-1; TRBD1 is a possible D gene (5 bases). Looked up from germline, CDR1 is SGHDT and CDR2 is YYEEEE. Trimming took 1 base from V and 7 from J, leaving 11 bases between them. This CDR3 has 13 residues. DNA for the CDR3: TGTGCCAGCAGCTTGAACCTTGGACATGAAGCTTTCTTT. Encoded protein: CASSLNLGHEAFF.

The chain combines TRBV19 with TRBJ1-2, with D unresolved. Germline V gene lookup returns CDR1 LNHDA and CDR2 SQIVND (reference sequence). The CDR3 runs to 15 residues. Trimming cost V 3 bases and J 0 bases, with 11 bases left between them. CDR3 region: CASSISGRTNYGYTF. The CDR3 DNA sequence: TGTGCCAGTAGTATCTCTGGCAGGACTAACTATGGCTACACCTTC. Full variable domain (remainder filled in from reference TRBV19 and TRBJ1-2): DGGITQSPKYLFRKEGQNVTLSCEQNLNHDAMYWYRQDPGQGLRLIYYSQIVNDFQKGDIAEGYSVSREKKESFPLTVTSAQKNPTAFYLCASSISGRTNYGYTFGSGTRLTVV.

The rearrangement uses TRBV15 and TRBJ1-5; D is perhaps TRBD1 (6 bases). Germline V gives CDR1 LNHNV, CDR2 YYDKDF (reference sequence). CDR3 length: 14 residues. V lost 6 bases to trimming and J lost 7 bases, with 16 bases between them. The CDR3 sequence is CATREQGGPQPQHF. CDR3 coding DNA: TGTGCCACCAGAGAACAGGGAGGTCCCCAGCCCCAGCATTTT.

This clone was seen only once. CDR3 coding DNA: TGTGCCAGTAGCAACAGGGGGCATCAGCCCCAGCATTTT. Amino acids: CASSNRGHQPQHF. The rearrangement joins TRBV19 to TRBJ1-5, with TRBD1 matching 9 bases. CDR1 is LNHDA, CDR2 SQIVND, per germline (reference sequence). Trimming cost V 6 bases and J 5 bases; bases outside gene matches: 2. The CDR3 has 13 amino acids.

The chain carries TRBV19 and TRBJ2-5, with no clear D. Germline CDR1 and CDR2: LNHDA and SQIVND (reference sequence). V lost 0 bases, J lost 8 bases, and 7 bases lay in between. CDR3 length equals 12 residues. This CDR3 reads CASSIDDRTQYF. CDR3 nucleotide sequence: TGTGCCAGTAGTATAGACGATAGAACCCAGTACTTC.

The chain combines TRBV2 with TRBJ1-2; 9 bases agree with TRBD1. The ends lost 8 bases at V and 8 bases at J; junction bases unmatched: 12. CDR3 size: 14 residues. CDR1 SNHLY and CDR2 FYNNEI come from the germline V gene. CDR3 sequence reads: CASQGGYRGRGYTF. The CDR3 DNA is TGTGCCAGCCAGGGGGGTTACAGGGGGCGAGGCTACACCTTC.

The chain uses TRBV5-1 and TRBJ1-3; TRBD1 matches 9 bases. Germline CDR1 SGHRS, CDR2 YFSETQ. The J segment lost 2 bases and the V segment lost 0 bases, leaving 9 bases of the junction unmatched. This CDR3 region has 18 residues. CDR3 region: CASSLATGQGRPGNTIYF. Here the CDR3 DNA reads TGCGCCAGCAGCTTGGCTACGGGACAGGGTCGACCTGGAAACACCATATATTTT.

This rearrangement joins TRBV2 to TRBJ1-1; perhaps TRBD1 as D (5 bases). Germline values: CDR1 SNHLY, CDR2 FYNNEI. The V end was cut by 7 bases, the J end by 8 bases, with 23 bases between. The CDR3 runs 15 residues. The CDR3 DNA reads TGTGCCAGCATGGGCTTACAGGCCGCGACTCTCGAAGCTTTCTTT. Protein product: CASMGLQAATLEAFF.

The chain has TRBV18 and TRBJ1-6; 7 nucleotides align to TRBD1. The junction had 4 bases not matched to a gene; V was cut back by 3 bases and J by 8 bases. The germline V gene encodes CDR1 KGHSH and CDR2 LQKENI. This CDR3 has 14 residues. CDR3 in amino acids: CASSPNRGDSPLHF. CDR3 coding DNA: TGTGCCAGCTCACCGAACAGGGGCGATTCACCCCTCCACTTT.